These 9 T cell receptor beta chains were all obtained from the same sample, sequenced in a study of OX40 agonist ivuxolimab in advanced cancers. Repertoires were generated with immunoSEQ multiplex PCR, while TCRdb's copy carries only in-frame clones and drops some. There are 37,000 or so clones in the sample; roughly nine tenths occur only once, and roughly 19% lies in the top ten. The sequenced sample was CD4+ or CD8+ T cells sorted from blood, obtained in a trial of the OX40 agonist ivuxolimab. The receptors shown here come from an adult with an advanced solid tumor such as melanoma, head and neck, liver or kidney cancer.

The chain is built from TRBV7-9 and TRBJ2-3, with D perhaps given as TRBD1 or TRBD2 (5 bases each). This CDR3 has 17 amino acids. From germline, CDR1 is SEHNR and CDR2 FQNEAQ (reference sequence). V gave up 4 bases and J gave up 4 bases, with 21 bases separating them. The CDR3 reads CASSYPFASRGPDTQYF. For the CDR3, the DNA is TGTGCCAGCAGCTACCCGTTTGCTTCACGGGGCCCAGATACGCAGTATTTT.

CDR3 residues: CASGFSRGRSTGELFF. The CDR3 coding sequence is TGTGCTAGTGGTTTTTCTCGGGGCCGTAGCACCGGGGAGCTGTTTTTT. The chain combines TRBV12-5 with TRBJ2-2; D tentatively reads TRBD1 or TRBD2 (5 bases each). The ends were cut back, 3 bases at V and 4 bases at J, with 15 bases in the middle. CDR1 and CDR2 from the germline V gene are LGHNT and FRNRAP. The CDR3 has 16 amino acids.

The gene calls are TRBV29-1 and TRBJ2-7; either TRBD1 or TRBD2 may supply D (5 bases each). The CDR3 loop spans 13 amino acids. V dropped 1 base and J dropped 0 bases, with 7 bases sitting between them. Germline V gene lookup returns CDR1 SQVTM and CDR2 ANQGSEA. CDR3 region: CSVEGGNSYEQYF. The CDR3 nucleotides are TGCAGCGTTGAAGGGGGGAACTCCTACGAGCAGTACTTC.

The table lists this clone with a count of one. V usage is TRBV6-5 and J usage is TRBJ1-4; tentative D call: TRBD1 (5 bases). V was shortened by 2 bases and J by 4 bases, with 14 bases between the two germline ends. Germline assignment: CDR1 MNHEY and CDR2 SVGAGI. This CDR3 is 16 amino acids long. CDR3 amino acids: CASSYLSGGVNEKLFF. CDR3 in DNA: TGTGCCAGCAGTTACCTCTCTGGAGGGGTTAATGAAAAACTGTTTTTT.

The chain recombines TRBV5-4 with TRBJ1-4; 7 nucleotides align to TRBD1. The CDR3 runs 16 residues. V shed 0 bases and J 5 bases; nucleotides not matched to a gene: 7. The V gene's germline CDR1 is SGHNT and CDR2 YYREEE (reference sequence). The CDR3 DNA reads TGTGCCAGCAGCTTGGCCGGGGACAGTCCAAATGAAAAACTGTTTTTT. Its protein product is CASSLAGDSPNEKLFF.

This chain links TRBV29-1 with TRBJ2-2; no clear D. This CDR3 has 15 amino acids. V was clipped by 6 bases and J by 5 bases, with 19 bases between them. CDR1 and CDR2 from the germline V gene are SQVTM and ANQGSEA. The CDR3 DNA sequence: TGCAGCGTCGTTACTGAGGCGGTCCGAACCGGGGAGCTGTTTTTT. The encoded protein is CSVVTEAVRTGELFF.

The rearrangement uses TRBV7-3 and TRBJ1-1; 9 positions match TRBD1. CDR1 and CDR2 from the germline V gene are SGHTA and FQGTGA. This CDR3 contains 15 residues. J lost 4 bases, V lost 5 bases, and 8 bases had no gene match. The CDR3 reads CASSVTGGEITEAFF. CDR3 coding DNA: TGTGCCAGCAGCGTCACAGGGGGCGAGATCACTGAAGCTTTCTTT. The whole variable domain, filled in from reference TRBV7-3 and TRBJ1-1, reads GAGVSQTPSNKVTEKGKYVELRCDPISGHTALYWYRQSLGQGPEFLIYFQGTGAADDSGLPNDRFFAVRPEGSVSTLKIQRTERGDSAVYLCASSVTGGEITEAFFGQGTRLTVV.

The rearrangement uses TRBV4-1 and TRBJ2-7; TRBD2 aligns across 9 bases. The J segment lost 7 bases and the V segment lost 0 bases, leaving 7 bases of the junction unmatched. Germline CDR1 is MGHRA and CDR2 is YSYEKL. There are 15 residues in the CDR3. This CDR3 is CASSQEKRGVWEQYF. Written as DNA, the CDR3 is TGCGCCAGCAGCCAAGAAAAGCGGGGGGTTTGGGAGCAGTACTTC.

The chain carries TRBV4-1 and TRBJ2-3; 11 bases agree with TRBD2. The CDR3 is 17 amino acids. V lost 0 bases, J lost 2 bases, and 4 bases stayed unmatched. Germline loops: CDR1 MGHRA, CDR2 YSYEKL. This CDR3 is CASSQDSSGGTTDTQYF. CDR3 bases: TGCGCCAGCAGCCAAGATTCTAGCGGGGGGACCACAGATACGCAGTATTTT.